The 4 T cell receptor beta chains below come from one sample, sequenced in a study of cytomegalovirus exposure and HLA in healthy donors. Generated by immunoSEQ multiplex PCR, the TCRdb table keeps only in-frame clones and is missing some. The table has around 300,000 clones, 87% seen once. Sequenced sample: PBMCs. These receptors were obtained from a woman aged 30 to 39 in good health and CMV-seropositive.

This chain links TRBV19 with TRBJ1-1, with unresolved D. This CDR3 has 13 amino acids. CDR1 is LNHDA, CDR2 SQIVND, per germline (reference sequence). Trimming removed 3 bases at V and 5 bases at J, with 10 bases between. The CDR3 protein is CASSIMGWTEAFF. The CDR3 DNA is TGTGCCAGTAGTATCATGGGTTGGACTGAAGCTTTCTTT. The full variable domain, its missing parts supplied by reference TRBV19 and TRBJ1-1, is DGGITQSPKYLFRKEGQNVTLSCEQNLNHDAMYWYRQDPGQGLRLIYYSQIVNDFQKGDIAEGYSVSREKKESFPLTVTSAQKNPTAFYLCASSIMGWTEAFFGQGTRLTVV.

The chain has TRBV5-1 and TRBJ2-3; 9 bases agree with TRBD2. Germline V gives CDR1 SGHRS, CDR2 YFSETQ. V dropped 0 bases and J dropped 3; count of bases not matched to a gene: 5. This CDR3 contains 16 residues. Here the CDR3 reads CASSLARGGATDTQYF. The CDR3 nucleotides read TGCGCCAGCAGCTTGGCACGCGGGGGGGCAACAGATACGCAGTATTTT.

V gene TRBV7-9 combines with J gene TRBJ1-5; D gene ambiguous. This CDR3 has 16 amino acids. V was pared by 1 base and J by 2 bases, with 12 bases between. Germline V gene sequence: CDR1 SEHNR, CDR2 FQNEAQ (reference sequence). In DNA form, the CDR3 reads TGTGCCAGCAGCTTAGAATTGGGAGCGGGCAATCAGCCCCAGCATTTT. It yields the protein CASSLELGAGNQPQHF.

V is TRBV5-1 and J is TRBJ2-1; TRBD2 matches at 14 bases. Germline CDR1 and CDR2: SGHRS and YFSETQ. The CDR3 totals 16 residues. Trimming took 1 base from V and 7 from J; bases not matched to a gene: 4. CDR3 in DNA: TGCGCCAGCAGCTTGCCGGGACTAGCGGGAGTTAATGAGCAGTTCTTC. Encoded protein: CASSLPGLAGVNEQFF.